This entry features one T cell receptor (beta chain) sequence. The data originate from a study of T cell responses to AZD1222 COVID-19 vaccine. V was clipped by 3 bases and J by 0 bases, with 6 bases between them. Germline-derived CDR1 and CDR2 are SGHAT and FQNNGV. The CDR3 loop spans 13 amino acids. The method was immunoSEQ multiplex PCR; TCRdb's version includes in-frame clones alone and lacks a portion of them. The profile shows over 85,000 clones, 88% of them singletons. The TCR originated in an adult in good health. Specimen: peripheral blood, collected on day 0 of AZD1222 vaccination. The V call is TRBV11-2, the J call TRBJ2-7; D gene unclear. The CDR3 region is CASSFDLSYEQYF. The CDR3 nucleotides are TGTGCCAGCAGCTTTGACCTCTCCTACGAGCAGTACTTC.